The rows below give T cell receptor beta chains drawn from one sample of a study of T cell repertoires in cytomegalovirus infection. TCRdb re-derived calls from the reads in MiXCR, one entry per CDR3 protein. The sample carries 370,000 or so distinct CDR3 sequences, about 35% recorded once. Antigen specificity for these receptors is unknown. Sequenced material: cultured PBMCs, taken from culture after CMV antigen stimulation. These receptors came from a human donor in good health (CMV status not recorded). Some clones in this sample may be carry-over from other donors' samples. CDR3s include the opening cysteine and the closing phenylalanine or tryptophan. The order of the fields is V gene, clone size, D gene, J gene, CDR3 protein, CDR3 DNA. D genes are given only for firm matches. Not all rows give a size; the values are once, few, many and, for expanded clones, a class.

>TRBV7-2|few|TRBD2|TRBJ2-1
CASSAVLAGAYNEQFF
TGTGCCAGCAGCGCCGTCCTAGCGGGTGCCTACAATGAGCAGTTCTTC
>TRBV14|.|.|TRBJ1-1
CASSQNSEAFF
TGTGCCAGCAGCCAAAATTCTGAAGCTTTCTTT
>TRBV4-3|few|.|TRBJ2-2
CASSQEWANTGELFF
TGCGCCAGCAGCCAAGAATGGGCGAACACCGGGGAGCTGTTTTTT
>TRBV20-1|.|.|TRBJ2-3
CSARGPPGSTQYF
TGCAGTGCTAGAGGACCACCGGGGTCTACGCAGTATTTT
>TRBV3-1|.|TRBD1|TRBJ1-2
CASSHSDRGYTF
TGTGCCAGCAGCCACTCCGACAGGGGTTACACCTTC
>TRBV12-3/TRBV12-4|few|.|TRBJ1-2
CASSFDTYGYTF
TGTGCCAGCAGTTTCGATACCTATGGCTACACCTTC
>TRBV20-1|.|.|TRBJ1-6
CSARSRGWNSPLHF
TGCAGTGCTAGATCCAGGGGTTGGAATTCACCCCTCCACTTT
>TRBV7-2|few|.|TRBJ2-1
CASSQTGVRNEQFF
TGTGCCAGCAGCCAAACCGGGGTCCGCAATGAGCAGTTCTTC
>TRBV19|.|.|TRBJ1-1
CASKGHLNTEAFF
TGTGCCAGTAAAGGACACTTGAACACTGAAGCTTTCTTT
>TRBV7-9|.|TRBD1|TRBJ2-1
CASSQTGVIKFF
TGTGCCAGCAGCCAAACAGGGGTTATTAAGTTCTTC
>TRBV3-1|.|.|TRBJ2-1
CASSQDFLNEQFF
TGTGCCAGCAGCCAAGATTTCTTGAATGAGCAGTTCTTC
>TRBV19|.|TRBD2|TRBJ2-5
CASSTGTSGRTSETQYF
TGTGCCAGTAGTACCGGGACTAGCGGGAGAACCTCAGAGACCCAGTACTTC
>TRBV7-2|.|TRBD1|TRBJ2-1
CASSSDRDRQIF
TGTGCCAGCAGCTCCGACCGGGACAGGCAGATCTTC
>TRBV30|.|TRBD2|TRBJ2-3
CAWSGPLRSSGPTDTQYF
TGTGCCTGGAGTGGCCCGTTACGTTCTAGCGGCCCAACAGATACGCAGTATTTT
>TRBV6-2/TRBV6-3|.|TRBD1|TRBJ2-3
CASSYGQGATDTQYF
TGTGCCAGCAGTTACGGCCAGGGGGCAACAGATACGCAGTATTTT
>TRBV7-2|few|.|TRBJ2-7
CASSSDLEGYEQYF
TGTGCCAGCAGCTCGGACCTAGAAGGCTACGAGCAGTACTTC
>TRBV7-2|many|TRBD2|TRBJ2-1
CASRLAGTNEQFF
TGTGCCAGCAGGCTAGCGGGAACCAATGAGCAGTTCTTC
>TRBV7-8|.|.|TRBJ2-2
CASSLGWELFF
TGTGCCAGCAGCTTAGGCTGGGAGCTGTTTTTT
>TRBV4-2|.|.|TRBJ2-1
CASSQELADIYNEQFF
TGTGCCAGCAGCCAAGAGTTGGCGGACATATACAATGAGCAGTTCTTC
>TRBV27|.|.|TRBJ2-3
CASSSWGSGTDTQYF
TGTGCCAGCAGCTCTTGGGGCAGCGGCACAGATACGCAGTATTTT
>TRBV12-3/TRBV12-4|.|.|TRBJ2-2
CASSLSSDPGELFF
TGTGCCAGCAGCCTCAGCTCCGACCCCGGGGAGCTGTTTTTT
>TRBV12-3/TRBV12-4|few|.|TRBJ2-1
CASGDQRTSYNEQFF
TGTGCCAGCGGGGATCAGCGAACATCCTACAATGAGCAGTTCTTC
>TRBV20-1|.|TRBD1|TRBJ2-3
CSLDNKRQGATDTQYF
TGCAGCTTAGATAACAAAAGGCAGGGGGCCACAGATACGCAGTATTTT
>TRBV20-1|.|TRBD2|TRBJ2-3
CSATSPGLAMGGATDTQYF
TGCAGTGCTACCTCACCGGGACTAGCGATGGGGGGGGCCACAGATACGCAGTATTTT
>TRBV27|.|.|TRBJ2-7
CASSSPYSEQYF
TGTGCCAGCAGTTCCCCCTACTCCGAGCAGTACTTC
>TRBV5-6|.|.|TRBJ2-1
CASSLPREPYNEQFF
TGTGCCAGCAGCTTGCCCCGGGAGCCCTACAATGAGCAGTTCTTC
>TRBV7-2|.|TRBD1|TRBJ2-3
CASSLNPGQTQYF
TGTGCCAGCAGCTTAAACCCGGGACAGACGCAGTATTTT
>TRBV9|few|.|TRBJ1-4
CASSGQMGFGEKLFF
TGTGCCAGCAGCGGACAAATGGGGTTTGGAGAAAAACTGTTTTTT
>TRBV20-1|.|TRBD1|TRBJ1-2
CSAREQGARGYTF
TGCAGTGCTAGAGAACAGGGGGCTCGGGGCTACACCTTC
>TRBV6-2/TRBV6-3|.|.|TRBJ2-6
CASSNRAGANVLTF
TGTGCCAGCAGTAACAGGGCTGGGGCCAACGTCCTGACTTTC
>TRBV12-3/TRBV12-4|.|TRBD1|TRBJ2-3
CASSPTGKTSTDTQYF
TGTGCCAGCAGTCCGACAGGGAAAACTAGCACAGATACGCAGTATTTT
>TRBV4-1|.|.|TRBJ2-6
CASSQAGGPGANVLTF
TGCGCCAGCAGCCAAGCAGGGGGGCCTGGGGCCAACGTCCTGACTTTC
>TRBV6-2/TRBV6-3|.|TRBD2|TRBJ2-1
CASSYEGRLAGVSYNEQFF
TGTGCCAGCAGTTACGAGGGGAGACTAGCGGGGGTCTCCTACAATGAGCAGTTCTTC
>TRBV11-2|few|TRBD1|TRBJ2-1
CASSSLTGPYNEQFF
TGTGCCAGCAGCTCCTTGACAGGGCCCTACAATGAGCAGTTCTTC
>TRBV28|.|.|TRBJ2-2
CASSLNGQGTAGELFF
TGTGCCAGCAGTTTAAACGGGCAGGGTACGGCCGGGGAGCTGTTTTTT
>TRBV4-1|.|.|TRBJ2-1
CASSRGVQSYNEQFF
TGCGCCAGCAGCCGAGGGGTTCAGTCCTACAATGAGCAGTTCTTC
>TRBV28|many|TRBD2|TRBJ2-5
CASNTQREGETQYF
TGTGCCAGCAATACCCAGCGGGAGGGGGAGACCCAGTACTTC
>TRBV7-2|many|.|TRBJ1-5
CASSLSGDQPQHF
TGTGCCAGCAGCTTATCAGGAGATCAGCCCCAGCATTTT
>TRBV18|.|.|TRBJ2-1
CASSPLGRFKGSEQFF
TGTGCCAGCTCACCCTTAGGACGGTTTAAAGGCAGTGAGCAGTTCTTC
>TRBV7-2|many|.|TRBJ1-2
CASSFRAGDGYTF
TGTGCCAGCAGCTTTAGGGCAGGGGATGGCTACACCTTC
>TRBV7-8|.|.|TRBJ1-5
CASSSAAQNNQPQHF
TGTGCCAGCAGCTCGGCCGCACAGAACAATCAGCCCCAGCATTTT
>TRBV7-2|.|TRBD2|TRBJ2-3
CASSWTSGSLLSDTQYF
TGTGCCAGCAGCTGGACGAGCGGGAGTTTGCTTTCAGATACGCAGTATTTT
>TRBV7-7|.|TRBD1|TRBJ2-5
CASSLVAGTGEETQYF
TGTGCTAGCAGCTTAGTGGCCGGGACAGGAGAAGAGACCCAGTACTTC
>TRBV4-3|few|TRBD1|TRBJ2-7
CASSQLQTGEYEQYF
TGCGCCAGCAGCCAACTTCAGACAGGGGAGTACGAGCAGTACTTC
>TRBV20-1|.|TRBD1|TRBJ1-5
CSARDHRGQTQPQHF
TGCAGTGCTAGAGACCACAGGGGACAGACTCAGCCCCAGCATTTT
>TRBV7-2|.|.|TRBJ2-3
CASSRTPTHSMNTQYF
TGTGCCAGCAGTCGAACTCCAACCCATTCCATGAATACGCAGTATTTT
>TRBV2|.|TRBD1|TRBJ1-6
CASSYPGTGPNSPLHF
TGTGCCAGCAGCTATCCCGGGACAGGTCCTAATTCACCCCTCCACTTT
>TRBV15|once|TRBD1|TRBJ2-2
CATSRDGSTRGGQVNTGELFF
TGTGCCACCAGCAGAGATGGAAGTACTCGTGGGGGACAGGTGAACACCGGGGAGCTGTTTTTT
>TRBV28|.|.|TRBJ1-3
CASSFTPSGNTIYF
TGTGCCAGCAGTTTTACTCCCTCTGGAAACACCATATATTTT
>TRBV29-1|.|.|TRBJ1-1
CSAKDASEAFF
TGCAGCGCGAAGGACGCTTCTGAAGCTTTCTTT
>TRBV6-1|.|.|TRBJ1-3
CASSEAWASSGNTIYF
TGTGCCAGCAGTGAAGCGTGGGCCAGCTCTGGAAACACCATATATTTT
>TRBV10-3|many|.|TRBJ1-2
CAISENPLQSNYGYTF
TGTGCCATCAGTGAGAACCCCCTGCAGTCCAACTATGGCTACACCTTC
>TRBV6-5|.|.|TRBJ1-1
CASRPGRRLDEAFF
TGTGCCAGCAGGCCGGGAAGGAGGTTGGATGAAGCTTTCTTT